This T cell receptor beta chain comes out of a study of cytomegalovirus exposure and HLA in healthy donors. General study findings and limits: The authors later found most CMV-associated TCR beta chains appeared HLA-restricted. Researchers counted around 160 TCR beta chains as cytomegalovirus-associated.

It was with 60 Vbeta and 13 Jbeta primers that the PCR ran. The table came from immunoSEQ multiplex PCR; TCRdb's copy has only in-frame clones and leaves some out. The data show some 190,000 clones, with approximately 84% seen just once and roughly 1.4% held by the top ten. The CDR3 loop spans 13 amino acids. CDR1 is SGHNT and CDR2 is YYREEE in the germline V gene (reference sequence). V lost 7 bases to trimming and J lost 7 bases; unmatched junction nucleotides: 9. A few counts support this clone. Its antigen remains unknown. The source of this sequence is a girl between 10 and 17 years old in good health and CMV-seropositive. What was sequenced was PBMCs. V usage is TRBV5-4 and J usage is TRBJ1-2; 8 bases are a match to TRBD1. CDR3 DNA: TGTGCCAGCGGGCGGACAGGGACCTTTGGCTACACCTTC. Amino acids: CASGRTGTFGYTF.